One and the same sample provided the 10 T cell receptor beta chains below, sequenced in a study of blood T cell repertoires in COVID-19 (dated by TCRdb to the early 2020s). Receptor amplification or capture employed the immunoSEQ multiplex PCR assay. TCRdb took this table from immuneACCESS and kept in-frame rearrangements with V and J called. Such tables lack part of the clones; where checked against another copy, unresolved V genes explain under half of the gap, and the rest is unexplained. Recorded for this sample are some 700,000 clones; over 80% of them occurred a single time. In total, the top ten clones hold about 0.24% of the sample. The sequenced material came from peripheral blood. The receptors were sampled from a young woman with acute or convalescent COVID-19.

V gene TRBV20-1 combines with J gene TRBJ1-1; no firm D call. Germline lookup yields CDR1 DFQATT and CDR2 SNEGSKA (reference sequence). The CDR3 loop spans 11 amino acids. Trimming shortened V by 6 bases and J by 0 bases, and 5 bases separated the two germline ends. This chain's CDR3 is CSAKMNTEAFF. The CDR3 coding sequence is TGCAGTGCCAAAATGAACACTGAAGCTTTCTTT.

This sequence joins TRBV3-1 (or the pseudogene TRBV3-2) and TRBJ1-2; no definite D call. The V end lost 3 bases, the J end lost 4 bases, and 12 bases lay between the germline ends. The CDR3 runs to 14 residues. Germline lookup yields CDR1 LGHDT and CDR2 YNNKEL (reference sequence). The CDR3 DNA sequence: TGTGCCAGCAGCCAGGTAGGAGGATCCTATGGCTACACCTTC. The encoded protein is CASSQVGGSYGYTF.

This clone occurred once. V and J are TRBV18 and TRBJ2-5; D is unresolved. The CDR3 loop spans 11 amino acids. Germline-derived CDR1 and CDR2 are KGHSH and LQKENI. Trimming stripped 3 bases from V and 5 bases from J, with 4 bases between. CDR3 region: CASSPGETQYF. As DNA, the CDR3 is TGTGCCAGCTCACCCGGGGAGACCCAGTACTTC.

The chain is built from TRBV6-2 or TRBV6-3 and TRBJ2-2; a possible D gene is TRBD1 (7 bases). Germline values: CDR1 MNHEY, CDR2 SVGEGT. The CDR3 extends over 15 amino acids. Trimming took 4 bases from V and 2 from J, leaving 11 bases between them. The CDR3 sequence: CASSSGGLNTGELFF. CDR3 DNA: TGTGCCAGCAGTTCAGGGGGGCTTAACACCGGGGAGCTGTTTTTT.

The chain uses TRBV5-1 and TRBJ2-5; TRBD2 might be the D (5 bases). The V end lost 1 base, the J end lost 5 bases, and 12 bases lay between the germline ends. This CDR3 region has 14 residues. Germline V lookup: CDR1 SGHRS, CDR2 YFSETQ. CDR3: CASSLSGSSETQYF. CDR3 in DNA: TGCGCCAGCAGCTTGTCGGGGTCTTCGGAGACCCAGTACTTC.

The chain employs TRBV30 and TRBJ2-3; TRBD1 is a possible D gene (6 bases). Trimming shortened V by 2 bases and J by 1 base, and 10 bases separated the two germline ends. The CDR3 covers 14 residues. Germline V CDR1 and CDR2: GTSNPN, SVGIG (reference sequence). CDR3: CAWSRAGGTDTQYF. The CDR3 DNA reads as TGTGCCTGGAGTAGGGCAGGGGGCACAGATACGCAGTATTTT.

The V gene is TRBV4-2, the J gene TRBJ2-4, with 8 nucleotides matching TRBD2. This CDR3 region has 18 residues. Germline assignment: CDR1 LGHNA and CDR2 YNFKEQ. The V and J ends lost 1 base and 10 bases, in that order; junction bases with no gene match: 18. CDR3: CASSQAGVSGAATGIQYF. Here the CDR3 DNA reads TGTGCCAGCAGCCAAGCTGGGGTTAGCGGGGCCGCAACGGGGATTCAGTACTTC.

The chain employs TRBV9 and TRBJ2-1; the D gene is possibly TRBD1 (5 bases). CDR1 SGDLS and CDR2 YYNGEE come from the germline V gene. This CDR3 has 12 residues. Trimming removed 3 bases at V and 11 bases at J, with 12 bases between. DNA of the CDR3: TGTGCCAGCAGCGCCGCGGACACTAAGCAGTTCTTC. It codes for CASSAADTKQFF.

The chain has TRBV19 and TRBJ1-2; D ambiguous. V lost 5 bases and J lost 1, with 14 bases in between. CDR1 and CDR2 from the germline V gene are LNHDA and SQIVND (reference sequence). The CDR3 is made up of 15 amino acids. The CDR3 DNA reads TGTGCCAGTAGTCCGCGGACGGGGTTTAACTATGGCTACACCTTC. Translating it yields CASSPRTGFNYGYTF.

The genes are TRBV2 and TRBJ2-7; the match to TRBD1 covers 10 bases. Losses at the gene ends were 9 bases for V and 3 bases for J; bases not matched to a gene: 5. The germline V gene encodes CDR1 SNHLY and CDR2 FYNNEI. CDR3 length equals 13 residues. Here the CDR3 DNA reads TGTGCCAGAGATCGGACAGGGGGCTACGAGCAGTACTTC. Translating it yields CARDRTGGYEQYF.